The clone carrying this TCR beta chain was seen repeatedly, ten times or more. This entry comes from a study of blood T cells in healthy people across ages. The second PCR ran about 7 to 12 cycles with a sample-barcoded 5' primer and J-beta primers. Each CDR3 protein gets one entry after TCRdb re-called the 5' RACE reads with MiXCR. The profile shows about 830,000 distinct CDR3 sequences, approximately 65% of them singletons. Sequencing used blood. The clonotype originates from a man in his thirties or forties in good health.

CDR3 sequence reads: CASSRPDREQYF. The CDR3 DNA reads TGTGCCAGCAGCCGACCGGACAGGGAGCAGTACTTC. This sequence joins TRBV7-8 and TRBJ2-7; 7 nucleotides align to TRBD1. The J segment lost 7 bases and the V segment lost 5 bases, leaving 5 bases of the junction unmatched. There are 12 residues in the CDR3. From germline, CDR1 is SGHVS and CDR2 FQNEAQ. Complete variable domain (other parts from reference TRBV7-8 and TRBJ2-7): GAGVSQSPRYKVAKRGQDVALRCDPISGHVSLFWYQQALGQGPEFLTYFQNEAQLDKSGLPSDRFFAERPEGSVSTLKIQRTQQEDSAVYLCASSRPDREQYFGPGTRLTVT.